This T cell receptor beta chain was identified in a study of T cell responses to AZD1222 COVID-19 vaccine. The germline V gene encodes CDR1 SGHNT and CDR2 YYREEE (reference sequence). The CDR3 is 13 residues long. Trimming took off 3 bases at V and 0 bases at J, with 6 bases between the two ends. Sequencing was performed with immunoSEQ multiplex PCR; in TCRdb, only in-frame clones are kept and a portion is missing. The table records 120,000 or so clones, 90% of them present only once. This TCR derives from an adult in good health. Specimen: peripheral blood, collected on day 0 of AZD1222 vaccination. This chain uses TRBV5-4 with TRBJ1-1; D gene uncertain. The DNA for the CDR3 is TGTGCCAGCAGCTCCCTGGTGAACACTGAAGCTTTCTTT. Its translation: CASSSLVNTEAFF.